These T cell receptor beta chains were read from a single sample in a study of blood T cell repertoires in COVID-19. The method was immunoSEQ multiplex PCR; TCRdb's version includes in-frame clones alone and lacks a portion of them. Of about 180,000 clones detected, around 80% appear once; the ten largest clones hold roughly 12%. Sequencing input: peripheral blood. These TCRs come from a woman over 75 with COVID-19, enrolled during active disease. Each CDR3 is given with its conserved first and last residue. Each record gives: J gene, V gene, D gene, clone size, CDR3 DNA, CDR3 protein. The D gene is left open where the match is weak. For some rows the clone size is stated as once, few or many, or as a class when expanded; others skip it.

TRBJ2-6	TRBV15	TRBD1	once	TGTGCCACCAGCTGGGACAGGGGGTTTTCTGGGGCCAACGTCCTGACTTTC	CATSWDRGFSGANVLTF
TRBJ2-2	TRBV11-3	.	.	TGTGCCAGCAGCTTTAAATGGCGGGTCAACACCGGGGAGCTGTTTTTT	CASSFKWRVNTGELFF
TRBJ1-1	TRBV5-4	TRBD1	.	TGTGCCAGCAGCTCGGGGACAGGGCGCGCTGAAGCTTTCTTT	CASSSGTGRAEAFF
TRBJ1-1	TRBV9	TRBD1	.	TGTGCCAGCGGACAGGGAAGGGTGAACACTGAAGCTTTCTTT	CASGQGRVNTEAFF
TRBJ2-5	TRBV11-2	TRBD2	.	TGTGCCAGCAGCTTAGTGGCGGGGGGGGAAGAGACCCAGTACTTC	CASSLVAGGEETQYF
TRBJ1-4	TRBV28	TRBD1	.	TGTGCCAGCAGTCAGGGGACAGGGGTCTTTAATGAAAAACTGTTTTTT	CASSQGTGVFNEKLFF
TRBJ1-2	TRBV7-5	.	.	TGTGTCAGAAGCCACCTGTCGGGACAGGGTGATGGCTACACCTTC	CVRSHLSGQGDGYTF
TRBJ1-2	TRBV6-5	.	.	TGTGCCAGCAGTTACACCCACAGGGACGACTATGGCTACACCTTC	CASSYTHRDDYGYTF
TRBJ2-1	TRBV7-8	TRBD1	.	TGTGCCAGCTCTGCGGGACAGGGGGCGCTAAGGCCGTTCTTC	CASSAGQGALRPFF
TRBJ2-7	TRBV5-1	TRBD2	.	TGCGCCAGCAGCCAACTAGCGGGGGCAACCTACGAGCAGTACTTC	CASSQLAGATYEQYF
TRBJ1-1	TRBV27	TRBD1	few	TGTGCCAGCAGTGCCGGGACAGGGAGCCGCACTGAAGCTTTCTTT	CASSAGTGSRTEAFF
TRBJ2-3	TRBV5-8	.	.	TGTGCCAGCAGACTCACTAGCACAGATACGCAGTATTTT	CASRLTSTDTQYF
TRBJ1-2	TRBV2	.	.	TGTGCCAGCAGTGTCCTCCCGAGCCTGATGAGGGTAGGCTACACCTTC	CASSVLPSLMRVGYTF
TRBJ2-2	TRBV5-1	TRBD1	few	TGCGCCAGCAGCTGGACAGGGGAAACCGGGGAGCTGTTTTTT	CASSWTGETGELFF
TRBJ2-1	TRBV9	TRBD1	.	TGTGCCAGCAGCGAGGGCAGGGGGCCCTCCTACAATGAGCAGTTCTTC	CASSEGRGPSYNEQFF
TRBJ1-5	TRBV29-1	TRBD1	once	TGCAGCGTTCAACAGGGGGGACAGCCCCAGCATTTT	CSVQQGGQPQHF
TRBJ2-7	TRBV5-6	.	.	TGTGCCAGCAGCCACCCTATGGGCAGGGCCCACGAGCAGTACTTC	CASSHPMGRAHEQYF
TRBJ1-5	TRBV19	.	few	TGTGCCAGTAGTATAACGGACTCGCTTGGGGAGGGGGGCAATCAGCCCCAGCATTTT	CASSITDSLGEGGNQPQHF
TRBJ2-7	TRBV29-1	TRBD1	.	TGCAGCGTTGAACGACAGGGGTCCTACGAGCAGTACTTC	CSVERQGSYEQYF
TRBJ2-2	TRBV28	TRBD1	.	TGTGCCAGCAGTTCCCCGGACAGGATCAACACCGGGGAGCTGTTTTTT	CASSSPDRINTGELFF
TRBJ2-1	TRBV5-1	.	.	TGCGCCAGCAGCTGGGCCGGGACTTCGTACAATGAGCAGTTCTTC	CASSWAGTSYNEQFF
TRBJ1-5	TRBV4-1	.	.	TGCGCCAGCAGCCAAGGGCTTGATCAGCCCCAGCATTTT	CASSQGLDQPQHF
TRBJ1-5	TRBV5-4	.	.	TGTGCCAGCAGTTCTGGAGGTAATCAGCCCCAGCATTTT	CASSSGGNQPQHF
TRBJ1-2	TRBV19	TRBD1	.	TGTGCCAGTAGGGGACGGACAGGCGATAACTATGGCTACACCTTC	CASRGRTGDNYGYTF
TRBJ1-2	TRBV4-3	.	.	TGCGCCAGCAGCCAAGGGAGGGCAGGGAACTATGGCTACACCTTC	CASSQGRAGNYGYTF
TRBJ2-7	TRBV10-3	TRBD1	.	TGTGCCATCAGTGAGTTAACAGGGGGGACCTCCTACGAGCAGTACTTC	CAISELTGGTSYEQYF
TRBJ2-5	TRBV18	.	.	TGTGCCAGCTCACGTCTACCCGCGAATACCGGCCAAGAGACCCAGTACTTC	CASSRLPANTGQETQYF
TRBJ2-7	TRBV5-6	.	.	TGTGCCAGCAGCTGGGGGACAAGGGTCCACGAGCAGTACTTC	CASSWGTRVHEQYF
TRBJ2-2	TRBV20-1	TRBD1	.	TGCAGTGCTAGTGGACAGGGGGGATGGGACACCGGGGAGCTGTTTTTT	CSASGQGGWDTGELFF
TRBJ2-7	TRBV28	TRBD2	.	TGTGCCAGCAGTTCTCCCTCTAGCGGGAGGGCCTACGAGCAGTACTTC	CASSSPSSGRAYEQYF
TRBJ2-2	TRBV10-3	TRBD1	few	TGTGCCATCAGCGGGACAGGGGAGAACACCGGGGAGCTGTTTTTT	CAISGTGENTGELFF
TRBJ2-7	TRBV9	.	few	TGTGCCAGCAGCCCCGCGGACTTGCAGTTAGAGCAGTACTTC	CASSPADLQLEQYF
TRBJ2-3	TRBV5-1	.	.	TGCGCCAGCAGATCTACAGATACGCAGTATTTT	CASRSTDTQYF